Each of the 17 T cell receptor beta chains below was sequenced from the same sample in a study of T-cell memory formation after mild COVID-19. TCRdb redid the calling of the 5' RACE reads with MiXCR, one entry per CDR3 protein. Of 500,000 to 550,000 distinct CDR3 sequences listed, around 21% are singletons. The sequencing input was PBMCs or a T cell subset sorted from them (not recorded which). The receptors here all came from an adult woman who had mild COVID-19 (a few samples of this study predate the infection). Cell type and time point are not known.

V and J are TRBV20-1 and TRBJ1-5, with 7 bases aligning to TRBD1. Trimming removed 6 bases from V and 4 bases from J; junction bases left unmatched: 15. CDR3 length equals 16 residues. Germline CDR1 is DFQATT and CDR2 is SNEGSKA (reference sequence). The CDR3 region is CSAFSNGQVSNQPQHF. In DNA form, the CDR3 reads TGCAGTGCCTTTAGTAACGGACAGGTTTCAAATCAGCCCCAGCATTTT.

This clonotype was detected only a few times. The chain uses TRBV9 and TRBJ2-1; 8 positions agree with TRBD2. Germline lookup yields CDR1 SGDLS and CDR2 YYNGEE. The CDR3 loop spans 16 amino acids. J gave up 0 bases and V 0 bases, and 2 bases lay outside the gene matches. The CDR3 region is CASSVVAGPSYNEQFF. CDR3 sequence (DNA): TGTGCCAGCAGCGTAGTAGCGGGACCCTCCTACAATGAGCAGTTCTTC.

The genes are TRBV12-3 or TRBV12-4 and TRBJ1-5; 9 bases line up with TRBD1. V trimming: 6 bases; J trimming: 2 bases; junction bases outside the gene matches: 8. This CDR3 region has 16 residues. The DNA for the CDR3 is TGTGCCAGCAGCCCGCCGGACAGGGGAGGCAATCAGCCCCAGCATTTT. Translating it yields CASSPPDRGGNQPQHF.

The rearrangement links TRBV6-2 or TRBV6-3 to TRBJ1-5, with D possibly matching TRBD1 (6 bases). Germline-derived CDR1 and CDR2 are MNHEY and SVGEGT. The CDR3 extends over 14 amino acids. The V end lost 6 bases, the J end lost 2 bases, and 11 bases lay between the germline ends. The CDR3 loop is CASSTQGRNQPQHF. CDR3 sequence (DNA): TGTGCCAGCAGCACCCAGGGGCGCAATCAGCCCCAGCATTTT.

A single count supports this clonotype. The genes are TRBV27 and TRBJ2-5, with D uncertain. Germline V gives CDR1 MNHEY, CDR2 SMNVEV (reference sequence). V lost 6 bases, J lost 4 bases, and 12 bases lay in between. This CDR3 comprises 13 residues. CDR3 sequence: CASSPGWSETQYF. CDR3 bases: TGTGCCAGCAGCCCCGGGTGGTCAGAGACCCAGTACTTC.

The V call is TRBV12-3 or TRBV12-4, the J call TRBJ2-3; D tentatively reads TRBD1 or TRBD2 (5 bases each). The CDR3 loop spans 15 amino acids. With 6 bases removed from V and 2 bases from J, the gap between germline ends came to 15 bases. The CDR3: CASSPPGDLTDTQYF. CDR3 DNA sequence: TGTGCCAGCAGCCCCCCCGGGGACCTCACAGATACGCAGTATTTT.

In its sample, this clonotype was seen many times. The chain uses TRBV12-3 or TRBV12-4 and TRBJ2-2; D not certain. The CDR3 is 14 residues long. V was pared by 6 bases and J by 3 bases, with 11 bases between. The CDR3 region is CASRGTADTGELFF. CDR3 sequence (DNA): TGTGCCAGCAGGGGCACCGCTGACACCGGGGAGCTGTTTTTT.

In this sample, this clonotype turned up a few times. The rearrangement links TRBV9 to TRBJ1-1; no clear D. V dropped 0 bases and J dropped 3 bases, with 6 bases sitting between them. The length of the CDR3 is 13 residues. CDR1 SGDLS and CDR2 YYNGEE come from the germline V gene. CDR3 sequence reads: CASSVGLHTEAFF. CDR3 DNA: TGTGCCAGCAGCGTAGGGTTGCACACTGAAGCTTTCTTT.

The table lists this clonotype with a few counts. This rearrangement joins TRBV29-1 to TRBJ2-7, with unresolved D. This CDR3 is built from 12 residues. Germline V lookup: CDR1 SQVTM, CDR2 ANQGSEA. V lost 6 bases and J lost 6, with 15 bases in between. Here the CDR3 reads CSVLTSHFEQYF. The CDR3 coding sequence is TGCAGCGTCCTCACTTCCCACTTCGAGCAGTACTTC.

V gene TRBV9 combines with J gene TRBJ2-7; no clear D. The DNA end is more similar to TRBJ2-4, so the J call may be wrong. Germline lookup yields CDR1 SGDLS and CDR2 YYNGEE. This CDR3 spans 13 amino acids. The CDR3 sequence is CASSATLRDIQYF. CDR3 nucleotide sequence: TGTGCCAGCAGCGCCACTCTCCGGGACATTCAGTACTTC.

This clonotype was seen only a few times. This chain uses TRBV2 with TRBJ1-5; D gene unclear. Per germline, CDR1 SNHLY and CDR2 FYNNEI. This CDR3 spans 16 amino acids. Trimming shortened V by 7 bases and J by 2 bases, and 18 bases separated the two germline ends. The CDR3 bases are TGTGCCAGCAATCCCCTCGGTCGGGCAGGCAATCAGCCCCAGCATTTT. The encoded protein is CASNPLGRAGNQPQHF.

The J gene is TRBJ2-3, the V gene TRBV7-2, with D perhaps matching TRBD1 or TRBD2 (5 bases each). Germline loops: CDR1 SGHTA, CDR2 FQGNSA. V dropped 2 bases and J dropped 5 bases, with 11 bases sitting between them. CDR3 length equals 14 residues. The CDR3 loop is CASSLSTGQDTQYF. In DNA form, the CDR3 reads TGTGCCAGCAGCTTAAGCACGGGGCAAGATACGCAGTATTTT.

In its sample, this clonotype was seen once. The chain joins TRBV6-4 to TRBJ2-3, with 8 bases lining up with TRBD1. This CDR3 contains 13 residues. Looked up from germline, CDR1 is MRHNA and CDR2 is SNTAGT. J was trimmed by 6 bases and V by 6 bases; bases with no gene match: 5. The CDR3 reads CASRRTGRDTQYF. CDR3 DNA: TGTGCCAGCAGACGGACAGGGCGGGATACGCAGTATTTT.

The gene calls are TRBV20-1 and TRBJ2-2, with a tentative D call TRBD1 (5 bases). The germline CDR1 and CDR2 sequences are DFQATT and SNEGSKA (reference sequence). The V gene lost 6 bases and the J gene lost 6 bases, with 11 bases spanning the gap. This CDR3 is built from 12 residues. DNA of the CDR3: TGCAGTGCAACTCAGGGTTCCGGGGAGCTGTTTTTT. Protein sequence: CSATQGSGELFF.

In its sample, this clonotype was seen a few times. The genes are TRBV15 and TRBJ2-5, with D possibly TRBD1 on 8 matching bases. V lost 9 bases and J lost 5, with 16 bases in between. The CDR3 is 13 residues long. The germline gives CDR1 LNHNV, CDR2 YYDKDF (reference sequence). The DNA of the CDR3 is TGTGCCACATCGGACAGGGAGGGCGAGACCCAGTACTTC. Protein product: CATSDREGETQYF.

This clonotype was observed a handful of times. The J gene is TRBJ2-7, the V gene TRBV25-1; D remains ambiguous. From germline, CDR1 is MGHDK and CDR2 SYGVNS. The CDR3 covers 14 residues. V gave up 5 bases and J gave up 0 bases, with 11 bases separating them. As DNA, the CDR3 is TGTGCCAGCAGTCCCGGGCCTCTCTCCTACGAGCAGTACTTC. Its translation: CASSPGPLSYEQYF.

This rearrangement joins TRBV10-3 to TRBJ2-3; possibly TRBD1 for D (5 bases). This CDR3 spans 13 amino acids. V was clipped by 2 bases and J by 6 bases, with 9 bases between them. The germline V gene encodes CDR1 ENHRY and CDR2 SYGVKD. CDR3 amino acids: CAISEQGTDTQYF. Written as DNA, the CDR3 is TGTGCCATCAGTGAGCAGGGAACGGATACGCAGTATTTT.